The 22 T cell receptor beta chains below all came from one sample that was sequenced in a study of T cell repertoires in cytomegalovirus infection. Using its own MiXCR run on the reads, TCRdb lists one record per CDR3 protein. Of approximately 340,000 distinct CDR3 sequences in the sample, around 29% were seen once. These receptors lack a known antigen. The material was cultured PBMCs, obtained from culture after CMV antigen stimulation. Receptor source: a human donor in good health (CMV status not recorded). Some clones in this sample may be carry-over from other donors' samples.

The chain has TRBV12-5 and TRBJ2-3; TRBD2 matches 7 bases. V was pared by 0 bases and J by 5 bases, with 5 bases of the junction left unmatched. The germline V gene has CDR1 LGHNT and CDR2 FRNRAP. This CDR3 is 15 amino acids long. CDR3 in amino acids: CASGLVRVAGDTQYF. The CDR3 DNA sequence: TGTGCTAGTGGTTTGGTACGAGTAGCGGGAGATACGCAGTATTTT. The variable domain in full, completed from reference TRBV12-5 and TRBJ2-3, reads DARVTQTPRHKVTEMGQEVTMRCQPILGHNTVFWYRQTMMQGLELLAYFRNRAPLDDSGMPKDRFSAEMPDATLATLKIQPSEPRDSAVYFCASGLVRVAGDTQYFGPGTRLTVL.

This clonotype was observed a handful of times. The J gene is TRBJ1-1, the V gene TRBV19; 12 bases map to TRBD1. V lost 4 bases to trimming and J lost 1 base; unmatched junction nucleotides: 4. The CDR3 runs to 16 residues. Germline V gives CDR1 LNHDA, CDR2 SQIVND (reference sequence). The CDR3 DNA follows: TGTGCCAGTAGTACCGGGACAGGGGGCCCGAACACTGAAGCTTTCTTT. Amino acids: CASSTGTGGPNTEAFF.

The J gene is TRBJ2-5, the V gene TRBV11-2, with 8 nucleotides matching TRBD2. With 5 bases clipped from V and 2 bases from J, the junction kept 16 bases outside the gene matches. Germline V gene sequence: CDR1 SGHAT, CDR2 FQNNGV. The CDR3 consists of 18 residues. The CDR3 DNA is TGTGCCAGCAGCCCCGGGACTAGTCAACTGGGGCCACAAGAGACCCAGTACTTC. Protein sequence: CASSPGTSQLGPQETQYF.

This clonotype has only a few counts. The chain's CDR3 is CASSLSASPLAFF. Here the CDR3 DNA reads TGTGCCAGCAGCTTATCAGCTTCCCCTCTGGCTTTCTTT. The chain recombines TRBV7-9 with TRBJ1-1; D unresolved. This CDR3 spans 13 amino acids. The germline CDR1 and CDR2 sequences are SEHNR and FQNEAQ (reference sequence). V was cut by 2 bases and J by 11 bases, with 15 bases left in between.

This clonotype was detected a few times. The DNA for the CDR3 is TGTGCCAGTAGTAGGAGCGGGAGGGGGCGTGAGCAGTTCTTC. This gives the protein CASSRSGRGREQFF. The J gene is TRBJ2-1, the V gene TRBV19; 10 bases agree with TRBD2. V lost 4 bases, J lost 9 bases, and 6 bases stayed unmatched. Germline V gives CDR1 LNHDA, CDR2 SQIVND (reference sequence). The CDR3 loop spans 14 amino acids. Using reference TRBV19 and TRBJ2-1 for the parts outside the CDR3, the full variable domain is DGGITQSPKYLFRKEGQNVTLSCEQNLNHDAMYWYRQDPGQGLRLIYYSQIVNDFQKGDIAEGYSVSREKKESFPLTVTSAQKNPTAFYLCASSRSGRGREQFFGPGTRLTVL.

J is TRBJ2-1 and V is TRBV6-1; no reliable D call. The CDR3 is made up of 14 amino acids. Looked up from germline, CDR1 is MNHNS and CDR2 is SASEGT. V was pared by 3 bases and J by 11 bases, with 17 bases between. The CDR3 here is CASSDFNGKNKQFF. The CDR3 coding sequence is TGTGCCAGCAGTGACTTTAATGGGAAGAACAAGCAGTTCTTC.

This clonotype occurred a few times. Written as DNA, the CDR3 is TGTGCCACCAGCAGACCCAAAGCAGGGGGAGGCCCCAGCTCCTACAATGAGCAGTTCTTC. Its translation: CATSRPKAGGGPSSYNEQFF. The chain is built from TRBV15 and TRBJ2-1; a possible D gene is TRBD1 (7 bases). Looked up from germline, CDR1 is LNHNV and CDR2 is YYDKDF (reference sequence). The CDR3 has 20 amino acids. The V end was cut by 2 bases, the J end by 0 bases, with 23 bases between.

This chain uses TRBV19 with TRBJ1-1; D is possibly TRBD1 (6 bases). Germline V gene data show CDR1 as LNHDA and CDR2 as SQIVND (reference sequence). V lost 5 bases to trimming and J lost 2 bases, with 24 bases between them. The CDR3 is 18 amino acids. The CDR3 loop is CASSSRQAFRPRNTEAFF. In nucleotides, the CDR3 is TGTGCCAGTAGTTCCCGACAGGCCTTTCGACCCCGTAACACTGAAGCTTTCTTT.

The chain is built from TRBV7-6 and TRBJ1-1; weak D call: TRBD1 (5 bases). Germline CDR1 and CDR2: SGHVS and FNYEAQ. The CDR3 totals 14 residues. Trimming removed 2 bases from V and 5 bases from J, with 12 bases in between. The CDR3 region has the DNA TGTGCCAGCAGCTTAACTACAGGTGAGACTGAAGCTTTCTTT. Translation gives CASSLTTGETEAFF.

The V and J genes are TRBV5-4 and TRBJ1-5, with TRBD1 identical over 7 bases. Germline V gene data show CDR1 as SGHNT and CDR2 as YYREEE (reference sequence). CDR3 size: 13 residues. V lost 4 bases, J lost 6 bases, and 4 bases stayed unmatched. The DNA for the CDR3 is TGTGCCAGCAGCGAGGGGGCAGGTCAGCCCCAGCATTTT. Its translation: CASSEGAGQPQHF.

The chain couples TRBV7-9 to TRBJ2-5; D ambiguous. The CDR3 has 14 amino acids. CDR1 and CDR2 (germline): SEHNR, FQNEAQ (reference sequence). Trimming stripped 2 bases from V and 5 bases from J, with 12 bases between. The CDR3 reads CASSLMGIRETQYF. CDR3 DNA: TGTGCCAGCAGCTTAATGGGCATCCGGGAGACCCAGTACTTC.

The V call is TRBV7-3, the J call TRBJ2-1; 7 positions agree with TRBD1. Germline trimming cut 5 bases from V and 0 bases from J; bases unmatched to any gene: 4. Per germline, CDR1 SGHTA and CDR2 FQGTGA. The length of the CDR3 is 15 residues. The CDR3 reads CASSTTGSSYNEQFF. CDR3 nucleotide sequence: TGTGCCAGCAGCACGACAGGGAGCTCCTACAATGAGCAGTTCTTC.

This clonotype has just a few counts. This chain joins TRBV10-3 and TRBJ1-5; D is unresolved. CDR1 is ENHRY, CDR2 SYGVKD, per germline. This CDR3 contains 13 residues. The V gene lost 0 bases and the J gene lost 5 bases, with 5 bases spanning the gap. The CDR3 loop reads CAISESRDQPQHF. The CDR3 DNA is TGTGCCATCAGTGAGTCGAGGGATCAGCCCCAGCATTTT.

This rearrangement joins TRBV7-3 to TRBJ1-6, with 7 bases that match TRBD1. Germline CDR1 reads SGHTA; CDR2 reads FQGTGA. V dropped 5 bases and J dropped 5; count of bases not matched to a gene: 6. The CDR3 has 15 residues. CDR3 sequence (DNA): TGTGCCAGCAGCCAGACAGGGCGACATAATTCACCCCTCCACTTT. Translation: CASSQTGRHNSPLHF. The full variable domain, its missing parts supplied by reference TRBV7-3 and TRBJ1-6, is GAGVSQTPSNKVTEKGKYVELRCDPISGHTALYWYRQSLGQGPEFLIYFQGTGAADDSGLPNDRFFAVRPEGSVSTLKIQRTERGDSAVYLCASSQTGRHNSPLHFGNGTRLTVT.

There are many counts of this clonotype. The genes are TRBV12-3 or TRBV12-4 and TRBJ2-1; D unresolved. Trimming left V 6 bases short and J 6 bases short, with 6 bases between. This CDR3 contains 11 residues. CDR3 residues: CASSLGNEQFF. The CDR3 DNA is TGTGCCAGCAGCCTAGGCAATGAGCAGTTCTTC.

The genes are TRBV20-1 and TRBJ1-4; TRBD1 agrees at 7 bases. Germline V gives CDR1 DFQATT, CDR2 SNEGSKA (reference sequence). V gave up 5 bases and J gave up 4 bases; unmatched junction bases: 7. The CDR3 runs to 14 residues. This chain's CDR3 is CSALSGTDNEKLFF. The CDR3 bases are TGCAGTGCTTTATCCGGGACAGATAATGAAAAACTGTTTTTT.

This clonotype was counted between two and nine times. The chain links TRBV20-1 to TRBJ1-2, with 9 bases lining up with TRBD1. The germline V gene has CDR1 DFQATT and CDR2 SNEGSKA (reference sequence). CDR3 length: 19 amino acids. J gave up 4 bases and V 2 bases, and 20 bases lay outside the gene matches. CDR3 nucleotide sequence: TGCAGTGCTAGACCCCCTTTGGGGACAGGGATCAGTAGGAGCTATGGCTACACCTTC. This translates into CSARPPLGTGISRSYGYTF.

In DNA form, the CDR3 reads TGCGCCAGCAGCCGCCACTTTATGAACACTGAAGCTTTCTTT. Translated: CASSRHFMNTEAFF. This sequence joins TRBV4-1 and TRBJ1-1, with D uncertain. Germline CDR1 reads MGHRA; CDR2 reads YSYEKL. Trimming removed 4 bases from V and 0 bases from J, with 9 bases in between. The CDR3 sequence is 14 residues long.

This chain uses TRBV2 with TRBJ2-3; D gene unclear. Trimming removed 3 bases from V and 1 base from J, with 17 bases in between. The CDR3 length is 17 residues. Germline V gene lookup returns CDR1 SNHLY and CDR2 FYNNEI. For the CDR3, the DNA is TGTGCCAGCAGTGAGGCCCCGACGATCCCAGGCACAGATACGCAGTATTTT. This sequence encodes CASSEAPTIPGTDTQYF.

This rearrangement joins TRBV10-3 to TRBJ2-1, with D possibly being TRBD1 (6 bases). Looked up from germline, CDR1 is ENHRY and CDR2 is SYGVKD. V lost 7 bases, J lost 5 bases, and 12 bases lay in between. The CDR3 spans 13 residues. The CDR3 sequence is CAINFRGDNEQFF. In DNA, the CDR3 is TGTGCCATCAATTTCAGGGGAGACAATGAGCAGTTCTTC.

This clonotype was detected only a few times. The J gene is TRBJ1-5, the V gene TRBV2; D gene ambiguous. Trimming removed 2 bases from V and 8 bases from J, with 7 bases in between. The CDR3 runs 12 residues. CDR1 is SNHLY, CDR2 FYNNEI, per germline. DNA for the CDR3: TGTGCCAGCAGTGAAATTCGAGAGCCCCAGCATTTT. It is translated as CASSEIREPQHF.

The chain employs TRBV28 and TRBJ2-2, with TRBD2 as a possible D gene (6 bases). V was shortened by 3 bases and J by 5 bases, with 16 bases between the two germline ends. CDR1 is MDHEN and CDR2 is SYDVKM in the germline V gene. The CDR3 has 16 amino acids. CDR3 loop: CASSLAGAGTTGELFF. The CDR3 nucleotides read TGTGCCAGCAGTTTGGCGGGCGCAGGGACTACCGGGGAGCTGTTTTTT.